This T cell receptor (beta chain) was sequenced for a study of blood T cell repertoires in COVID-19. Overall study context: Sites across the United States, Italy and Spain contributed samples from acute and convalescent COVID-19. Sources were T cells, B-cell-depleted T cells, or PBMCs; the material itself was cDNA or gDNA.

The V segment lost 8 bases and the J segment 5 bases; nucleotides outside the gene matches: 13. Germline CDR1 MDHEN, CDR2 SYDVKM. The CDR3 totals 16 residues. Sequencing used immunoSEQ multiplex PCR; TCRdb keeps in-frame clones, though not all of them. The data contain about 210,000 clones, about 83% of them seen just once; the ten biggest clones take up about 7.3%. The sequencing sample was made of peripheral blood. This chain joins TRBV28 and TRBJ2-2, with 8 positions matching TRBD1. This TCR derives from a woman between 50 and 59 years old with active or convalescent COVID-19. The CDR3 bases are TGTGCCAGCGGAGCCCAATCCGGGACAGGTACCGGGGAGCTGTTTTTT. Residues: CASGAQSGTGTGELFF.